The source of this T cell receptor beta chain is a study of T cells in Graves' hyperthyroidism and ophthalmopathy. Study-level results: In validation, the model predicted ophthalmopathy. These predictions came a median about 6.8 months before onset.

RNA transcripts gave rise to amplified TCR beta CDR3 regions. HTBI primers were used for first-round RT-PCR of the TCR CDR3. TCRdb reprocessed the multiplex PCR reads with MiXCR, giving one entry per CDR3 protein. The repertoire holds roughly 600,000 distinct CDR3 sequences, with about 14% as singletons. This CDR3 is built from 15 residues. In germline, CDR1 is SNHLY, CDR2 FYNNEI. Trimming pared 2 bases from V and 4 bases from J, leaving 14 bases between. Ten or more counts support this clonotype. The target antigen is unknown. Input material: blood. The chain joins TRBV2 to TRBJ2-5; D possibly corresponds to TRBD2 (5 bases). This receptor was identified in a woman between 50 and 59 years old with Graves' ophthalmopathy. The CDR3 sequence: CASSESSGSRETQYF. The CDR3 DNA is TGTGCCAGCAGTGAATCGTCGGGATCGCGAGAGACCCAGTACTTC.